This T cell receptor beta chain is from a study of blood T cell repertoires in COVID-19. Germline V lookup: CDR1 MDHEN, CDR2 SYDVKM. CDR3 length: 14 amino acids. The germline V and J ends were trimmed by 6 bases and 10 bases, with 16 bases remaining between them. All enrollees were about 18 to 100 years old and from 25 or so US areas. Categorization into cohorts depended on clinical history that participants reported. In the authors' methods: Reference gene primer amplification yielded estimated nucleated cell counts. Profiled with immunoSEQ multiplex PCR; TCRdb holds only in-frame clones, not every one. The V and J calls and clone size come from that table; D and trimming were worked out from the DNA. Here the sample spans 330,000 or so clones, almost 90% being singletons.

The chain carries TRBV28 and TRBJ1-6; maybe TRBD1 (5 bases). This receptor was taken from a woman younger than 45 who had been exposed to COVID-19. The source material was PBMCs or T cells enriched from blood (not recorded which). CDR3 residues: CASSLGGVGSPLHF. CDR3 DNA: TGTGCCAGCAGCTTAGGAGGGGTGGGGTCACCCCTCCACTTT. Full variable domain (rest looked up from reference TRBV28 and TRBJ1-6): DVKVTQSSRYLVKRTGEKVFLECVQDMDHENMFWYRQDPGLGLRLIYFSYDVKMKEKGDIPEGYSVSREKKERFSLILESASTNQTSMYLCASSLGGVGSPLHFGNGTRLTVT.